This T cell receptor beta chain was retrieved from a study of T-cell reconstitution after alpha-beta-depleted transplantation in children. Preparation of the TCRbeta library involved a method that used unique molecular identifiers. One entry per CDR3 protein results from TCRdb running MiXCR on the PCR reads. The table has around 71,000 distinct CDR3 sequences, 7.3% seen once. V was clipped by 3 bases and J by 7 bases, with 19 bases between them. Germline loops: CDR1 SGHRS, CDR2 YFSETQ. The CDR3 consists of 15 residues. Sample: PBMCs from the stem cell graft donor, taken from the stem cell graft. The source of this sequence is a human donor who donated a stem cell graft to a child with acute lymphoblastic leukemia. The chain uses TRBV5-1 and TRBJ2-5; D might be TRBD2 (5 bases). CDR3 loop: CASSYGVREGATQYF. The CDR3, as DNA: TGCGCCAGCAGCTACGGGGTCCGTGAGGGCGCGACCCAGTACTTC.